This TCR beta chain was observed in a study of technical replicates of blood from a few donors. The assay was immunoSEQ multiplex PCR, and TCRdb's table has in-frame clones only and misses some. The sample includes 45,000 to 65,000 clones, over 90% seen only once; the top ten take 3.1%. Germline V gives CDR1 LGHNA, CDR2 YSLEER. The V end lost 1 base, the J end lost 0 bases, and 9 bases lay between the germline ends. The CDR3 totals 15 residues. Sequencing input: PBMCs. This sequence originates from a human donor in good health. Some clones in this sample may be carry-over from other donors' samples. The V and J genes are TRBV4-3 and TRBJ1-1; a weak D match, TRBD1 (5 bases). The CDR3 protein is CASSQGGLMNTEAFF. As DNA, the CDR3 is TGCGCCAGCAGCCAAGGGGGACTCATGAACACTGAAGCTTTCTTT.